This T cell receptor (beta chain) was found in a study of control samples from healthy donors and cancer patients. CDR1 is SGHRS and CDR2 is YFSETQ in the germline V gene. Trimming removed 5 bases at V and 4 bases at J, with 10 bases between. CDR3 length: 12 residues. Only in-frame clones appear in the TCRdb table, and some are missing; sequencing was by immunoSEQ multiplex PCR. This sample has about 180,000 clones, with about 91% found just once. The sequence was obtained from a woman aged 40 to 50 in good health. The rearrangement uses TRBV5-1 and TRBJ2-7; no clear D. The sample comprised blood. The CDR3 DNA sequence: TGCGCCAGCAGTGGTGAATCGTACGAGCAGTACTTC. It yields the protein CASSGESYEQYF.